This paragraph covers one TCR beta chain sequence. As yet, its antigen is unknown. These data belong to a study of cytotoxic CD8 clonotypes in ibrutinib-treated CLL. Findings and caveats of the study: Stable or contracted on treatment, public clonotypes were also uncommon.

Only in-frame clones appear in the TCRdb table, and some are missing; sequencing was by immunoSEQ multiplex PCR. This sample has over 250,000 clones, with more than 70% found just once. This CDR3 is 14 amino acids long. CDR1 and CDR2 (germline): MNHEY, SVGAGI. Trimming pared 4 bases from V and 2 bases from J, leaving 10 bases between. This chain uses TRBV6-5 with TRBJ2-3; D remains ambiguous. The source of this sequence is a human donor with chronic lymphocytic leukemia. The starting material was PBMCs, obtained at disease progression, from a patient treated with ibrutinib. The CDR3: CASSLYTDTDTQYF. CDR3 in DNA: TGTGCCAGCAGTTTGTACACGGACACAGATACGCAGTATTTT.